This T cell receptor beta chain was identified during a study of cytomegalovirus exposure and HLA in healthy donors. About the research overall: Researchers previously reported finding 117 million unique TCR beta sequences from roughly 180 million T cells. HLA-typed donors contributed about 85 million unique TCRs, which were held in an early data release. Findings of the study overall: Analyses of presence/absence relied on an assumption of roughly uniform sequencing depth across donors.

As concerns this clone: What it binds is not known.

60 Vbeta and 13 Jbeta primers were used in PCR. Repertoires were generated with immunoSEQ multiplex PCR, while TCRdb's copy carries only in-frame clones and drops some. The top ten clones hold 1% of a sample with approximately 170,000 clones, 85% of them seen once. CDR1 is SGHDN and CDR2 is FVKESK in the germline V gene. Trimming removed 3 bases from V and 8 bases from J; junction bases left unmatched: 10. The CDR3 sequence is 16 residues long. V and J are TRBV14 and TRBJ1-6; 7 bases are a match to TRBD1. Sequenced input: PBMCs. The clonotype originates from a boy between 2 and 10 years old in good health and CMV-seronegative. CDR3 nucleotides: TGTGCCAGCAGCCAGGACATGACAGGGTGGTATTCACCCCTCCACTTT. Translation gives CASSQDMTGWYSPLHF. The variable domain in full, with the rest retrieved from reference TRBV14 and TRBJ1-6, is EAGVTQFPSHSVIEKGQTVTLRCDPISGHDNLYWYRRVMGKEIKFLLHFVKESKQDESGMPNNRFLAERTGGTYSTLKVQPAELEDSGVYFCASSQDMTGWYSPLHFGNGTRLTVT.